The source of this T cell receptor (beta chain) is a study of technical replicates of blood from several donors. V dropped 5 bases and J dropped 8 bases, with 12 bases sitting between them. Germline-derived CDR1 and CDR2 are DFQATT and SNEGSKA (reference sequence). CDR3 length: 11 residues. Using immunoSEQ multiplex PCR, the repertoire was profiled, and TCRdb retains in-frame clones only, with some absent. The repertoire has roughly 82,000 clones, approximately 90% of them found once; the top ten carry approximately 0.3%. The clonotype was recovered from a human donor in good health. V usage is TRBV20-1 and J usage is TRBJ1-1; weak D call: TRBD1 (6 bases). Sample: T cells isolated from PBMCs. CDR3 sequence (DNA): TGCAGTGCTCCCAGACAGGCAGAAGCTTTCTTT. This encodes CSAPRQAEAFF.